This T cell receptor (beta chain) originates from a study of cytomegalovirus exposure and HLA in healthy donors. Notes on the study in general: What a later analysis reportedly showed was that an Asian-associated ancestry cluster had fewer N-insertions than the approximately 700-donor mean.

In regard to this clone: Antigen unknown.

This PCR relied on a set of 60 Vbeta primers and 13 Jbeta primers. The method was immunoSEQ multiplex PCR; TCRdb's version includes in-frame clones alone and lacks a portion of them. Recorded for this sample: about 170,000 clones. The ends were cut back, 4 bases at V and 8 bases at J, with 14 bases in the middle. This CDR3 spans 13 amino acids. The germline V gene encodes CDR1 SGHTA and CDR2 FQGNSA. Sequenced: PBMCs. The rearrangement uses TRBV7-2 and TRBJ1-2; no definite D call. This TCR was sampled from a woman aged 55 to 70 in good health and CMV-seronegative. The chain's CDR3 is CASSYRRGGGYTF. DNA of the CDR3: TGTGCCAGCAGCTACCGACGGGGTGGAGGCTACACCTTC.